These 27 T cell receptor beta chains share one sample of origin, sequenced in a study of control samples from healthy donors and cancer patients. Generated by immunoSEQ multiplex PCR, the TCRdb table keeps only in-frame clones and is missing some. The sample consists of some 77,000 clones, about 88% of them appearing once. The sequenced sample was blood. These receptors were obtained from a woman aged 55-75 years in good health.

The chain recombines TRBV6-2 or TRBV6-3 with TRBJ2-1; D is possibly TRBD2 (5 bases). With 6 bases removed from V and 2 bases from J, the gap between germline ends came to 17 bases. This CDR3 is built from 16 residues. Germline values: CDR1 MNHEY, CDR2 SVGEGT. The CDR3 region is CASSFRGIRPYNEQFF. For the CDR3, the DNA is TGTGCCAGCAGCTTCCGGGGTATCCGCCCCTACAATGAGCAGTTCTTC.

This rearrangement joins TRBV6-5 to TRBJ2-3; 12 bases are a match to TRBD2. The CDR3 is made up of 16 amino acids. The V segment lost 2 bases and the J segment 0 bases; nucleotides outside the gene matches: 0. Germline V gives CDR1 MNHEY, CDR2 SVGAGI. The CDR3 nucleotides read TGTGCCAGCAGTTACGGGACTAGCGGGAGCACAGATACGCAGTATTTT. Translated: CASSYGTSGSTDTQYF.

This rearrangement joins TRBV19 to TRBJ1-1; D not certain. The CDR3 is 14 residues long. V was clipped by 7 bases and J by 0 bases, with 12 bases between them. Germline CDR1 is LNHDA and CDR2 is SQIVND (reference sequence). In DNA form, the CDR3 reads TGTGCCAGTATTGACGGTTCCTTGAACACTGAAGCTTTCTTT. Its translation is CASIDGSLNTEAFF. Using reference TRBV19 and TRBJ1-1 for the parts outside the CDR3, the full variable domain is DGGITQSPKYLFRKEGQNVTLSCEQNLNHDAMYWYRQDPGQGLRLIYYSQIVNDFQKGDIAEGYSVSREKKESFPLTVTSAQKNPTAFYLCASIDGSLNTEAFFGQGTRLTVV.

The chain has TRBV18 and TRBJ1-1, with a tentative D call TRBD1 (6 bases). The ends were cut back, 4 bases at V and 1 base at J, with 10 bases in the middle. The CDR3 runs 14 residues. Germline lookup yields CDR1 KGHSH and CDR2 LQKENI. CDR3 loop: CASSLGGENTEAFF. The CDR3 DNA follows: TGTGCCAGCTCACTAGGGGGGGAGAACACTGAAGCTTTCTTT. The full variable domain, rest sourced from reference TRBV18 and TRBJ1-1, is NAGVMQNPRHLVRRRGQEARLRCSPMKGHSHVYWYRQLPEEGLKFMVYLQKENIIDESGMPKERFSAEFPKEGPSILRIQQVVRGDSAAYFCASSLGGENTEAFFGQGTRLTVV.

The V call is TRBV5-1, the J call TRBJ2-5, with TRBD1 matching 11 bases. From germline, CDR1 is SGHRS and CDR2 YFSETQ. After removal of 4 bases from V and 0 bases from J, the junction contained 5 bases not matched to a gene. CDR3 length: 16 residues. In nucleotides, the CDR3 is TGCGCCAGCAGCGCCGGGACAGGGGGGTACCAAGAGACCCAGTACTTC. Its protein is CASSAGTGGYQETQYF.

This chain connects TRBV7-9 to TRBJ2-5; D not resolved. The CDR3 is made up of 11 amino acids. Trimming stripped 0 bases from V and 4 bases from J, with 0 bases between. Germline CDR1 is SEHNR and CDR2 is FQNEAQ (reference sequence). The CDR3 loop is CASSLAETQYF. The CDR3 DNA sequence: TGTGCCAGCAGCTTAGCAGAGACCCAGTACTTC.

The chain combines TRBV7-2 with TRBJ2-2; D unclear. The V and J ends lost 8 bases and 4 bases respectively, with 14 bases between them. The CDR3 runs 14 residues. Germline V CDR1 and CDR2: SGHTA, FQGNSA. The CDR3 protein is CASDMGVSTGELFF. CDR3 in DNA: TGTGCCAGCGACATGGGCGTAAGCACCGGGGAGCTGTTTTTT.

V gene TRBV9 combines with J gene TRBJ1-4; D might be TRBD1 (5 bases). Germline CDR1 SGDLS, CDR2 YYNGEE. V lost 4 bases to trimming and J lost 13 bases, with 17 bases between them. CDR3 length equals 13 residues. The CDR3 protein is CASSTDGRGGLFF. CDR3 in DNA: TGTGCCAGCAGCACGGACGGCCGGGGGGGACTGTTTTTT.

The V and J genes are TRBV2 and TRBJ2-3; D remains ambiguous. V gave up 7 bases and J gave up 1 base, with 3 bases separating them. This CDR3 is built from 11 residues. CDR1 SNHLY and CDR2 FYNNEI come from the germline V gene. The CDR3, as DNA: TGTGCCAGCACCGGCACAGATACGCAGTATTTT. Its translation is CASTGTDTQYF.

This clone turned up a few times. The V and J genes are TRBV5-6 and TRBJ1-6; D not certain. The CDR3 has 12 residues. Germline lookup yields CDR1 SGHDT and CDR2 YYEEEE. Trimming left V 1 base short and J 10 bases short, with 6 bases between. The CDR3 nucleotides read TGTGCCAGCAGCTTGACCGGGTCACCCCTCCACTTT. Translating it yields CASSLTGSPLHF.

The chain uses TRBV12-3 or TRBV12-4 and TRBJ2-1, with TRBD1 as a possible D gene (6 bases). V lost 11 bases and J lost 6, with 14 bases in between. The CDR3 loop spans 12 amino acids. The CDR3, as DNA: TGTGCCTCACAGGGTACGGGCAATGAGCAGTTCTTC. Translating it yields CASQGTGNEQFF.

The chain has TRBV25-1 and TRBJ2-1, with D tentatively TRBD2 (6 bases). The V end lost 5 bases, the J end lost 8 bases, and 25 bases lay between the germline ends. CDR1 and CDR2 from the germline V gene are MGHDK and SYGVNS. CDR3 length equals 17 residues. The CDR3 sequence is CASSPDPPALGEDEQFF. CDR3 nucleotides: TGTGCCAGCAGTCCTGACCCGCCAGCGCTCGGGGAGGATGAGCAGTTCTTC.

The rearrangement uses TRBV9 and TRBJ1-2; D not certain. Trimming stripped 0 bases from V and 7 bases from J, with 16 bases between. This CDR3 region has 15 residues. Germline V gene lookup returns CDR1 SGDLS and CDR2 YYNGEE. The CDR3 sequence: CASSVGTPKEGGYTF. In DNA, the CDR3 is TGTGCCAGCAGCGTAGGAACCCCTAAGGAAGGTGGCTACACCTTC.

This rearrangement joins TRBV19 to TRBJ1-6; 9 bases match TRBD1. This CDR3 is 14 amino acids long. Germline V gene data show CDR1 as LNHDA and CDR2 as SQIVND (reference sequence). J lost 14 bases, V lost 5 bases, and 10 bases had no gene match. CDR3 nucleotide sequence: TGTGCCAGTAGTCCGGGACAGGGCGCCTCTTCCCTCCACTTT. It specifies CASSPGQGASSLHF.

The genes are TRBV10-3 and TRBJ2-3; TRBD2 agrees at 9 bases. The CDR3 consists of 14 residues. CDR1 and CDR2 from the germline V gene are ENHRY and SYGVKD. The trim removed 8 bases at V and 0 bases at J, leaving 3 bases unmatched. The CDR3 reads CAIGRGGSTDTQYF. CDR3 DNA sequence: TGTGCCATCGGGCGGGGGGGCAGCACAGATACGCAGTATTTT.

The rearrangement links TRBV6-6 to TRBJ2-1; TRBD2 aligns across 10 bases. The CDR3 extends over 16 amino acids. The V and J ends lost 5 bases and 2 bases, in that order; junction bases with no gene match: 6. Germline CDR1 is MNHNY and CDR2 is SVGAGI (reference sequence). CDR3 sequence (DNA): TGTGCCAGCAGTAGCACTCTAGCGGGAGCCTACAATGAGCAGTTCTTC. This codes for CASSSTLAGAYNEQFF.

The chain is built from TRBV30 and TRBJ2-7, with D maybe TRBD1 (7 bases). This CDR3 is built from 14 residues. Germline CDR1 and CDR2: GTSNPN and SVGIG (reference sequence). The V end lost 3 bases, the J end lost 1 base, and 13 bases lay between the germline ends. The CDR3 loop is CAWSAQGTSYEQYF. CDR3 nucleotides: TGTGCCTGGAGCGCACAGGGGACTTCCTACGAGCAGTACTTC.

This clone appeared a single time. The chain recombines TRBV29-1 with TRBJ2-5; no clear D gene. V lost 0 bases, J lost 5 bases, and 10 bases lay in between. CDR3 length equals 13 residues. Germline V gene sequence: CDR1 SQVTM, CDR2 ANQGSEA. CDR3: CSVEEAPRETQYF. The CDR3 DNA sequence: TGCAGCGTTGAAGAAGCACCCCGGGAGACCCAGTACTTC.

CDR3 region: CSANERFAYEQYF. Written as DNA, the CDR3 is TGCAGTGCTAATGAGAGGTTCGCCTACGAGCAGTACTTC. This chain uses TRBV20-1 with TRBJ2-7, with unresolved D. Germline CDR1 reads DFQATT; CDR2 reads SNEGSKA (reference sequence). V was shortened by 4 bases and J by 2 bases, with 12 bases between the two germline ends. This CDR3 is 13 amino acids long.

The V and J genes are TRBV19 and TRBJ2-1; 8 bases are a match to TRBD1. The CDR3 totals 19 residues. J lost 5 bases, V lost 4 bases, and 19 bases had no gene match. CDR1 is LNHDA and CDR2 is SQIVND in the germline V gene (reference sequence). CDR3 coding DNA: TGTGCCAGTAGTAGCAGGGGGCGCTGGGGCCTCGGGGCACACAATGAGCAGTTCTTC. Its translation: CASSSRGRWGLGAHNEQFF.

The chain employs TRBV18 and TRBJ1-1, with D unclear. This CDR3 is 15 amino acids long. The V end lost 0 bases, the J end lost 4 bases, and 12 bases lay between the germline ends. Germline V gene data show CDR1 as KGHSH and CDR2 as LQKENI. This CDR3 is CASSPPKGESTEAFF. For the CDR3, the DNA is TGTGCCAGCTCACCACCGAAGGGAGAAAGCACTGAAGCTTTCTTT.

The V and J genes are TRBV2 and TRBJ1-4, with unresolved D. The CDR3 has 14 residues. V dropped 6 bases and J dropped 0 bases, with 8 bases sitting between them. Germline assignment: CDR1 SNHLY and CDR2 FYNNEI. CDR3 loop: CASSYSATNEKLFF. Here the CDR3 DNA reads TGTGCCAGCAGCTACTCAGCAACTAATGAAAAACTGTTTTTT.

V and J are TRBV10-3 and TRBJ1-4; unclear D gene. Deletions cut 3 bases from V and 3 bases from J, with 11 bases between. CDR1 and CDR2 (germline): ENHRY, SYGVKD. This CDR3 is 15 amino acids long. CDR3 bases: TGTGCCATCAGTGACCCGGGGAGGGCTAATGAAAAACTGTTTTTT. Amino acids: CAISDPGRANEKLFF.

The chain has TRBV19 and TRBJ2-2; 10 bases are shared with TRBD2. V trimming: 3 bases; J trimming: 4 bases; junction bases outside the gene matches: 5. Germline lookup yields CDR1 LNHDA and CDR2 SQIVND (reference sequence). CDR3 size: 16 residues. In nucleotides, the CDR3 is TGTGCCAGTAGTATTCTAGCGGGAGAGTCCACCGGGGAGCTGTTTTTT. This gives the protein CASSILAGESTGELFF. The variable domain in full, with the rest retrieved from reference TRBV19 and TRBJ2-2, is DGGITQSPKYLFRKEGQNVTLSCEQNLNHDAMYWYRQDPGQGLRLIYYSQIVNDFQKGDIAEGYSVSREKKESFPLTVTSAQKNPTAFYLCASSILAGESTGELFFGEGSRLTVL.

This clone was detected only a few times. The rearrangement joins TRBV11-3 to TRBJ1-1; D ambiguous. With 11 bases removed from V and 6 bases from J, the gap between germline ends came to 16 bases. Germline CDR1 is SGHNT and CDR2 is YENEEA. CDR3 length equals 12 residues. The CDR3 sequence is CASSWGISEAFF. For the CDR3, the DNA is TGTGCCTCATCATGGGGTATTTCTGAAGCTTTCTTT.

DNA for the CDR3: TGTGCCAGCAGCCAAACAGTCTATGGCTACACCTTC. Protein sequence: CASSQTVYGYTF. The rearrangement uses TRBV3-1 (or the pseudogene TRBV3-2) and TRBJ1-2; D is unclear. The V end was cut by 2 bases, the J end by 4 bases, with 5 bases between. The CDR3 loop spans 12 amino acids. The germline V gene has CDR1 LGHDT and CDR2 YNNKEL (reference sequence).

The chain is built from TRBV4-2 and TRBJ2-3; D gene uncertain. The CDR3 covers 15 residues. Germline CDR1 reads LGHNA; CDR2 reads YNFKEQ. Trimming removed 1 base at V and 3 bases at J, with 11 bases between. The CDR3 DNA reads as TGTGCCAGCAGCCAAGGCGGTGGTATAACAGATACGCAGTATTTT. This encodes CASSQGGGITDTQYF.